This entry is about one TCR beta chain. The antigen remains undetermined. V shed 6 bases and J shed 6 bases, with 17 bases lying between them. This CDR3 contains 14 residues. The germline V gene has CDR1 MNHEY and CDR2 SMNVEV (reference sequence). The data derive from a study of cytomegalovirus exposure and HLA in healthy donors. The study, taken as a whole, reports: In an earlier analysis, in some 600 donors, most V segments appeared productive either ~87% or ~30% of the time.

The study ran its PCR with 60 Vbeta and 13 Jbeta primers. Libraries were prepared by immunoSEQ multiplex PCR; TCRdb keeps only in-frame clonotypes and omits some of them. The sample has around 78,000 clones, and its top ten clones hold 3% to 4.5%. The sample taken for sequencing was PBMCs. V is TRBV27 and J is TRBJ1-1, with D possibly TRBD1 on 5 matching bases. The TCR comes from a man aged 18 to 30 in good health and CMV-seropositive. The CDR3 DNA follows: TGTGCCAGCAGCAGCAGGGTGGGTTTCGCTGAAGCTTTCTTT. Translated: CASSSRVGFAEAFF.